This TCR beta chain stems from a study of chemoradiotherapy in HPV16-positive cancers. TCRdb's copy holds only in-frame clones and misses some; the assay was immunoSEQ multiplex PCR. The table lists roughly 830 clones, around three quarters of them singletons. The CDR3 spans 13 residues. The germline V and J ends were trimmed by 5 bases and 1 base, with 6 bases remaining between them. CDR1 is MNHNS, CDR2 SASEGT, per germline. In the case of this clone: What it binds is not known.

Regarding the study as a whole: Candidate HPV-specific clones and E7-related TCR motifs grew in tumor during treatment. Better recurrence-free survival went with HPV-responsive T-cell expansion in HPV16-positive patients. Only a couple of HPV16-positive patients supplied the functional HPV-specificity definition.

The sample consisted of tumor tissue, taken from a patient who underwent chemoradiotherapy. The receptor's source is a human donor with HPV-associated anogenital cancer. The chain carries TRBV6-1 and TRBJ1-5, with D hard to call. CDR3 sequence: CASSKNSNQPQHF. The DNA for the CDR3 is TGTGCCAGCAGTAAGAACAGCAATCAGCCCCAGCATTTT.